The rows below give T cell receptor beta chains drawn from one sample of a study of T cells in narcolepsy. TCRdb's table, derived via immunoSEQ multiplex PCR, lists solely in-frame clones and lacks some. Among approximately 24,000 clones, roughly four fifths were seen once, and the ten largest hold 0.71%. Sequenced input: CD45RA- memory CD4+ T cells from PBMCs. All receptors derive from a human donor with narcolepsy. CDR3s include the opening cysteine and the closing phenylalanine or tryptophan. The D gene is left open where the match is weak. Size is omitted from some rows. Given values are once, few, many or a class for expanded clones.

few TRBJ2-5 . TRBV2 TGTGCCAGCCCTAACCAAAAGAGGGGGGACCAAGAGACCCAGTACTTC CASPNQKRGDQETQYF
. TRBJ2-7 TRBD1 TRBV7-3 TGTGCCAGCAGCCCCCTCGCAGGGGGCCACGAGCAGTACTTC CASSPLAGGHEQYF
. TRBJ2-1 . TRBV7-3 TGTGCCAGCAGCTCCTCGGGGGTGGGGAATGAGCAGTTCTTC CASSSSGVGNEQFF
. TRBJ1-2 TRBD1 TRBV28 TGTGCCAGCAGTCCCCGGACAGGGACCTATGGCTACACCTTC CASSPRTGTYGYTF
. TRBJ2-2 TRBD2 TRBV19 TGTGCCAGTAGCAGACTAGCGGGAAACACCGGGGAGCTGTTTTTT CASSRLAGNTGELFF
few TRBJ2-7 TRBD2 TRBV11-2 TGTGCCAGCAGCCCGACCCTTAGCGGGAGAAGGAACGAGCAGTACTTC CASSPTLSGRRNEQYF
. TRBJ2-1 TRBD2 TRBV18 TGTGCCAGCTCACCACAAGCGGGAGGGGCCCACAATGAGCAGTTCTTC CASSPQAGGAHNEQFF
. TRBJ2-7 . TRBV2 TGTGCCAGCAGTGGGCGATACGAGCAGTACTTC CASSGRYEQYF
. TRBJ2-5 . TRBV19 TGTGCCAGTAGTATTGGGTGGGGCGAGACCCAGTACTTC CASSIGWGETQYF
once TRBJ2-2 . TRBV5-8 TGTGCCAGCAGCCCTCCCGGGACGAACACCGGGGAGCTGTTTTTT CASSPPGTNTGELFF
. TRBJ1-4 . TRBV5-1 TGCGCCAGCAGCTTGGCAGGGGAAGTAGCCGAAAAACTGTTTTTT CASSLAGEVAEKLFF
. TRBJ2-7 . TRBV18 TGTGCCAGCTCACCCGGTCAGGGCTCGAGCTCCTACGAGCAGTACTTC CASSPGQGSSSYEQYF
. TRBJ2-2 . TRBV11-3 TGTGCCAGCAGCTTAGGCGGGGTAAACACCGGGGAGCTGTTTTTT CASSLGGVNTGELFF
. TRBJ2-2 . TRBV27 TGTGCCAGCAGTTTAATAGGAGGGGGCGGGTGGGAGCTGTTTTTT CASSLIGGGGWELFF
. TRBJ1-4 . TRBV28 TGTGCCAGCAGTTTAGTTCAGGGTGGGAGGGAAAAACTGTTTTTT CASSLVQGGREKLFF
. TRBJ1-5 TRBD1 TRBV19 TGTGCCAGTAGTATTTCCGGACAGGGGAGCAATCAGCCCCAGCATTTT CASSISGQGSNQPQHF
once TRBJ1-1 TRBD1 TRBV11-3 TGTGCCAGCAGCTTCACAGGGGGCCCGGACACTGAAGCTTTCTTT CASSFTGGPDTEAFF
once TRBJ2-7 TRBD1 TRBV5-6 TGTGCCAGCAGCGCCGGGACAGGCTTGGAGTACTTC CASSAGTGLEYF
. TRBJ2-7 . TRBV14 TGTGCCAGCAGCCAAGGGACCTTCTACGAGCAGTACTTC CASSQGTFYEQYF
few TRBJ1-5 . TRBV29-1 TGCAGCGTTGACGGGGGAGGAGGACAGCCCCAGCATTTT CSVDGGGGQPQHF
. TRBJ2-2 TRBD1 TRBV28 TGTGCCAGCAGCTATCCCCCCTTCGGACAGGCGAACACCGGGGAGCTGTTTTTT CASSYPPFGQANTGELFF
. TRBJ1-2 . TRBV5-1 TGCGCCAGCAGCCCTCTGGGCGGAGGTAGCGACTATGGCTACACCTTC CASSPLGGGSDYGYTF
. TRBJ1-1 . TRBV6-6 TGTGCCAGCAGTTTTCTTATCCGAGGAGAAGCTTTCTTT CASSFLIRGEAFF
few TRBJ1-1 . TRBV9 TGTGCCAGCAGCACCACAGGGAATTCTGAAGCTTTCTTT CASSTTGNSEAFF
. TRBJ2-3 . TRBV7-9 TGTGCCAGCACCCCGGGCCGCGACACAGATACGCAGTATTTT CASTPGRDTDTQYF
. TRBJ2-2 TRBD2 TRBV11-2 TGTGCCAGCAGCTTAAGGCGGGAGTTGACCGGGGAGCTGTTTTTT CASSLRRELTGELFF
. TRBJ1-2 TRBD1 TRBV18 TGTGCCAGCTCACCGAGTGGACAGGGGGCTAACTATGGCTACACCTTC CASSPSGQGANYGYTF
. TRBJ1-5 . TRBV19 TGTGCCAGTAGTATAGGGTCGACGGGACTTAATCAGCCCCAGCATTTT CASSIGSTGLNQPQHF
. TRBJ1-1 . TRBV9 TGTGCCAGCAGCGTAGCTCTGAACACTGAAGCTTTCTTT CASSVALNTEAFF